This T cell receptor (beta chain) was obtained from a study of blood T cells in healthy people across ages. This clonotype has a count of ten or more. Its antigen is still unknown. This CDR3 region has 14 residues. V dropped 1 base and J dropped 1 base, with 8 bases sitting between them. Germline V gives CDR1 DFQATT, CDR2 SNEGSKA (reference sequence). Primed by a sample-barcoded 5' primer and a J-beta primer mix, a second PCR proceeded for 7 to 11 cycles. TCRdb re-called the 5' RACE reads with MiXCR, one entry per CDR3 protein. The repertoire consists of 590,000 or so distinct CDR3 sequences, with 25% to 35% occurring once and the leading ten covering approximately 14%. Findings of the study overall: As age increased, TCR beta diversity per million T cells fell in a roughly linear fashion. The study regarded diversity estimates from one million T cells as underestimates.

V usage is TRBV20-1 and J usage is TRBJ2-1, with D possibly TRBD1 on 5 matching bases. The sequencing input was blood. This clonotype originated in a woman of 80 years or more in good health. Here the CDR3 reads CSARVQGSYNEQFF. As DNA, the CDR3 is TGCAGTGCTAGAGTGCAGGGTTCCTACAATGAGCAGTTCTTC.